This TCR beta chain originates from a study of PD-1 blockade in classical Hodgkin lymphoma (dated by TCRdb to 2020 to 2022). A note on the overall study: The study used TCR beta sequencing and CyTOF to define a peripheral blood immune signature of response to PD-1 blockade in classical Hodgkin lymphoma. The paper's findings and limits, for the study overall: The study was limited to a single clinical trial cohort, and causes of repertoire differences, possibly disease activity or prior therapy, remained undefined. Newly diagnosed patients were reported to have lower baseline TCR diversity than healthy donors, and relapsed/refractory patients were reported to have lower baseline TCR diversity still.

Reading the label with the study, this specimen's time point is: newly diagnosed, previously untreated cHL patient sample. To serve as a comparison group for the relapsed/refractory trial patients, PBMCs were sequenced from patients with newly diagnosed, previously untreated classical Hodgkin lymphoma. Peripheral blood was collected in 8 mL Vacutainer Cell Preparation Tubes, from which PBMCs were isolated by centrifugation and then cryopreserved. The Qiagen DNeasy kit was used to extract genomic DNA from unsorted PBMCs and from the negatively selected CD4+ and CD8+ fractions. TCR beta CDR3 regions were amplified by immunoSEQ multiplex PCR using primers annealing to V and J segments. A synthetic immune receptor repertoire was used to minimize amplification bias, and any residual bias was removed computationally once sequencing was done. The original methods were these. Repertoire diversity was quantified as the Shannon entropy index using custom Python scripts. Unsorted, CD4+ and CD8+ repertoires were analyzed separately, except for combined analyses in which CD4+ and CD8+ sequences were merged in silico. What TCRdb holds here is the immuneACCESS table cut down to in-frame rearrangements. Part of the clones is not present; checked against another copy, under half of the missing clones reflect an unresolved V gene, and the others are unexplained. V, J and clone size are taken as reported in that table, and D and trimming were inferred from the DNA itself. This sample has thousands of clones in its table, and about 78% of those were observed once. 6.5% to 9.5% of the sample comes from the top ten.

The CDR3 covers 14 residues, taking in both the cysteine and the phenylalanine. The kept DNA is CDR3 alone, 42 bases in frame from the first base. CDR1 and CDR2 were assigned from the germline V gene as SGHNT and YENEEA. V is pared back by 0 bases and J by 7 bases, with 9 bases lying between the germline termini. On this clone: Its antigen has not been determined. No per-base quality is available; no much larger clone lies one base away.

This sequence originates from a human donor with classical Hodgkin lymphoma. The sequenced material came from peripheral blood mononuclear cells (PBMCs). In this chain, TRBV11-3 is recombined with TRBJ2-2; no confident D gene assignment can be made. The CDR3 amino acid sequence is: CASSLDTRGGELFF. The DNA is TGTGCCAGCAGCTTAGATACCAGAGGCGGGGAGCTGTTTTTT. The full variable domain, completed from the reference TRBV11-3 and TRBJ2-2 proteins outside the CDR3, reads EAGVVQSPRYKIIEKKQPVAFWCNPISGHNTLYWYLQNLGQGPELLIRYENEEAVDDSQLPKDRFSAERLKGVDSTLKIQPAELGDSAVYLCASSLDTRGGELFFGEGSRLTVL.